These 26 T cell receptor beta chains were all obtained from the same sample, sequenced in a study of response to subunit inactivated influenza vaccine. One entry per CDR3 protein, called by TCRdb with MiXCR from the RT-PCR reads. The sample holds hundreds of thousands of distinct CDR3 sequences; 12% to 15% are singletons and the top ten take less than 8.5%. The specimen was PBMCs from blood, collected less than 15 days before vaccination. The receptors stem from a man aged 50 to 60 who received an inactivated influenza vaccine.

A few counts support this clonotype. The chain joins TRBV7-8 to TRBJ1-4; possibly TRBD1 for D (6 bases). Germline CDR1 SGHVS, CDR2 FQNEAQ. Between the trimmed V and J ends, which lost 8 bases and 2 bases, there was a span of 12 bases. This CDR3 is 14 amino acids long. CDR3 coding DNA: TGTGCCAGCGGGCGGGGGGCGACTAATGAAAAACTGTTTTTT. Amino acid sequence: CASGRGATNEKLFF.

The chain combines TRBV29-1 with TRBJ2-6; D is uncertain. There are 14 residues in the CDR3. Trimming shortened V by 5 bases and J by 0 bases, and 8 bases separated the two germline ends. Germline V lookup: CDR1 SQVTM, CDR2 ANQGSEA. The CDR3 region is CSVLGNSGANVLTF. The CDR3 bases are TGCAGCGTTCTTGGGAACTCTGGGGCCAACGTCCTGACTTTC.

The rearrangement links TRBV29-1 to TRBJ2-1, with 7 positions matching TRBD1. The DNA matches TRBJ2-7 better at its end, which makes the J call doubtful. This CDR3 has 17 amino acids. CDR1 is SQVTM and CDR2 is ANQGSEA in the germline V gene. The CDR3 coding sequence is TGCAGCGTTGAAGGAGGGGACAGCAACCTCTCCTACAATGAGCAGTACTTC. Protein product: CSVEGGDSNLSYNEQYF.

The rearrangement joins TRBV20-1 to TRBJ1-4; TRBD1 is a possible D gene (6 bases). The CDR3 length is 12 residues. Looked up from germline, CDR1 is DFQATT and CDR2 is SNEGSKA (reference sequence). Trimming removed 2 bases from V and 8 bases from J, with 9 bases in between. The chain's CDR3 is CSARSGGEKLFF. For the CDR3, the DNA is TGCAGTGCTAGATCCGGGGGCGAAAAACTGTTTTTT.

This clonotype was observed many times. The V gene is TRBV5-1, the J gene TRBJ1-3; 10 bases agree with TRBD1. V trimming: 0 bases; J trimming: 4 bases; junction bases outside the gene matches: 4. This CDR3 has 16 residues. The germline CDR1 and CDR2 sequences are SGHRS and YFSETQ. The DNA of the CDR3 is TGCGCCAGCAGCTTGGAGGGACAGGGGTCCGGAAACACCATATATTTT. Protein: CASSLEGQGSGNTIYF.

CDR3 residues: CASRMTGGTDTQYF. Here the CDR3 DNA reads TGTGCCAGCAGGATGACAGGGGGCACAGATACGCAGTATTTT. V gene TRBV27 combines with J gene TRBJ2-3; 8 nucleotides match TRBD1. V was pared by 6 bases and J by 1 base, with 3 bases of the junction left unmatched. This CDR3 contains 14 residues. Germline CDR1 and CDR2: MNHEY and SMNVEV (reference sequence).

The CDR3 spells CASSYSTTNEKLFF. CDR3 in DNA: TGTGCCAGCAGTTATAGCACAACTAATGAAAAACTGTTTTTT. The rearrangement links TRBV6-5 to TRBJ1-4; D gene unclear. V gave up 3 bases and J gave up 0 bases, with 5 bases separating them. The CDR3 totals 14 residues. Germline V gene sequence: CDR1 MNHEY, CDR2 SVGAGI.

The chain carries TRBV20-1 and TRBJ1-1; D is uncertain. The germline V gene has CDR1 DFQATT and CDR2 SNEGSKA (reference sequence). The CDR3 extends over 12 amino acids. Trimming took off 2 bases at V and 1 base at J, with 5 bases between the two ends. CDR3 coding DNA: TGCAGTGCTAGACGGAGGAACACTGAAGCTTTCTTT. This translates into CSARRRNTEAFF.

In its sample, this clonotype was seen a few times. The genes are TRBV12-3 or TRBV12-4 and TRBJ1-6; maybe TRBD1 (5 bases). Trimming took 10 bases from V and 6 from J, leaving 13 bases between them. The CDR3 has 13 amino acids. CDR3 protein: CATTAGINSPLHF. The CDR3 nucleotides are TGTGCCACCACCGCAGGGATTAATTCACCCCTCCACTTT.

This clonotype was counted between two and nine times. The chain employs TRBV4-2 and TRBJ2-7; no clear D. The V end lost 1 base, the J end lost 0 bases, and 10 bases lay between the germline ends. The CDR3 extends over 15 amino acids. Germline loops: CDR1 LGHNA, CDR2 YNFKEQ. For the CDR3, the DNA is TGTGCCAGCAGCCAAGGTGTGTATAGCTCCTACGAGCAGTACTTC. Its translation: CASSQGVYSSYEQYF.

This clonotype showed up many times. V and J are TRBV7-3 and TRBJ2-3; 7 bases agree with TRBD1. Germline loops: CDR1 SGHTA, CDR2 FQGTGA. The CDR3 extends over 14 amino acids. V dropped 5 bases and J dropped 0; count of bases not matched to a gene: 2. The CDR3 DNA follows: TGTGCCAGCAGCCCAGGGGGAAGCACAGATACGCAGTATTTT. Encoded protein: CASSPGGSTDTQYF. Based on the CDR3 plus reference TRBV7-3 and TRBJ2-3, the full variable domain is GAGVSQTPSNKVTEKGKYVELRCDPISGHTALYWYRQSLGQGPEFLIYFQGTGAADDSGLPNDRFFAVRPEGSVSTLKIQRTERGDSAVYLCASSPGGSTDTQYFGPGTRLTVL.

The J gene is TRBJ2-7, the V gene TRBV7-8; no clear D gene. Trimming left V 5 bases short and J 5 bases short, with 19 bases between. Germline V CDR1 and CDR2: SGHVS, FQNEAQ. This CDR3 is 15 amino acids long. For the CDR3, the DNA is TGTGCCAGCAGCCACCTTGCGTCGGGCTTAAACGAGCAGTACTTC. Translated, it gives CASSHLASGLNEQYF.

In this sample, this clonotype turned up a few times. The chain couples TRBV4-3 to TRBJ2-5; the D is unclear. V dropped 0 bases and J dropped 1 base, with 9 bases sitting between them. CDR1 is LGHNA, CDR2 YSLEER, per germline. This CDR3 has 15 residues. The chain's CDR3 is CASSQDGTVQETQYF. For the CDR3, the DNA is TGCGCCAGCAGCCAAGATGGCACAGTCCAAGAGACCCAGTACTTC.

The rearrangement links TRBV10-3 to TRBJ2-7, with D possibly being TRBD1 (5 bases). CDR3 size: 12 residues. The germline V gene encodes CDR1 ENHRY and CDR2 SYGVKD. V lost 5 bases and J lost 0, with 5 bases in between. The CDR3, as DNA: TGTGCCATCAGTAGGGGCTCCTACGAGCAGTACTTC. As protein: CAISRGSYEQYF.

V gene TRBV20-1 combines with J gene TRBJ2-7, with 9 bases lining up with TRBD2. Germline CDR1 and CDR2: DFQATT and SNEGSKA (reference sequence). CDR3 length: 13 residues. The junction had 8 bases not matched to a gene; V was cut back by 4 bases and J by 7 bases. The CDR3 DNA follows: TGCAGTGCTACCCCTAGCGGGACGGGGGAGCAGTACTTC. This encodes CSATPSGTGEQYF.

In this sample, this clonotype turned up many times. V and J are TRBV15 and TRBJ2-7; 8 bases align to TRBD2. This CDR3 comprises 18 residues. The V segment lost 3 bases and the J segment 3 bases; nucleotides outside the gene matches: 16. Germline V gives CDR1 LNHNV, CDR2 YYDKDF (reference sequence). CDR3 nucleotide sequence: TGTGCCACCAGCAGTATACCGGGACTAGGTCTGTTTAGCTACGAGCAGTACTTC. Its translation is CATSSIPGLGLFSYEQYF.

This clonotype was detected many times. V gene TRBV25-1 combines with J gene TRBJ1-4; D may be TRBD1 (6 bases). Germline CDR1 reads MGHDK; CDR2 reads SYGVNS. The CDR3 runs to 13 residues. Trimming removed 4 bases from V and 7 bases from J, with 10 bases in between. The CDR3 DNA reads as TGTGCCAGCAGTGCAGGGGCTGGTGAAAAACTGTTTTTT. This translates into CASSAGAGEKLFF.

CDR3 residues: CATRLGRSGELFF. In DNA form, the CDR3 reads TGTGCCACCAGGTTGGGGCGAAGCGGGGAGCTGTTTTTT. V usage is TRBV24-1 and J usage is TRBJ2-2; D is perhaps TRBD1 (5 bases). Per the germline V gene, CDR1 is KGHDR and CDR2 is SFDVKD. V lost 7 bases and J lost 7, with 12 bases in between. This CDR3 has 13 amino acids.

This clonotype has a handful of counts. This chain links TRBV6-2 or TRBV6-3 with TRBJ2-1; possibly TRBD2 for D (6 bases). CDR1 is MNHEY and CDR2 is SVGEGT in the germline V gene. The germline V and J ends were trimmed by 2 bases and 5 bases, with 13 bases remaining between them. The length of the CDR3 is 15 residues. The CDR3 coding sequence is TGTGCCAGCAGTTACCGCCCGACTAGGAACAATGAGCAGTTCTTC. Amino acid sequence: CASSYRPTRNNEQFF.

The V call is TRBV20-1, the J call TRBJ2-7; a possible D gene is TRBD1 (6 bases). The V gene's germline CDR1 is DFQATT and CDR2 SNEGSKA (reference sequence). Trimming pared 6 bases from V and 2 bases from J, leaving 17 bases between. This CDR3 has 14 residues. CDR3 residues: CSANRDTTTYEQYF. The CDR3 region has the DNA TGCAGTGCGAACCGGGACACAACGACCTACGAGCAGTACTTC.

J is TRBJ2-1 and V is TRBV29-1, with TRBD2 identical over 10 bases. The junction had 5 bases not matched to a gene; V was cut back by 5 bases and J by 10 bases. The V gene's germline CDR1 is SQVTM and CDR2 ANQGSEA. The CDR3 is 12 residues long. CDR3 coding DNA: TGCAGCGTTAGCGGGGGGGCACGGGAGCAGTTCTTC. Amino acid sequence: CSVSGGAREQFF.

The rearrangement joins TRBV3-1 to TRBJ2-1; 10 bases fit TRBD2. J gave up 10 bases and V 1 base, and 7 bases lay outside the gene matches. Germline V CDR1 and CDR2: LGHDT, YNNKEL (reference sequence). The CDR3 has 15 amino acids. The CDR3 protein is CASSQGASGSYEQFF. CDR3 nucleotide sequence: TGTGCCAGCAGCCAAGGTGCTAGCGGGAGTTACGAGCAGTTCTTC.

This clonotype was counted between two and nine times. V usage is TRBV12-3 or TRBV12-4 and J usage is TRBJ1-6, with D perhaps TRBD1 (6 bases). The CDR3 runs 13 residues. V lost 5 bases and J 7 bases, leaving 9 bases between the germline ends. As DNA, the CDR3 is TGTGCCAGCAGTCTGCAGGGGAATTCACCCCTCCACTTT. Its protein is CASSLQGNSPLHF.

This clonotype was observed many times. The rearrangement links TRBV12-3 or TRBV12-4 to TRBJ2-2, with D possibly matching TRBD2 (6 bases). This CDR3 contains 13 residues. V shed 6 bases and J shed 5 bases, with 10 bases lying between them. CDR3 nucleotide sequence: TGTGCCAGCAGGCGCGGGGAAACCGGGGAGCTGTTTTTT. Its protein product is CASRRGETGELFF.

This chain links TRBV28 with TRBJ2-3, with D perhaps TRBD1 (6 bases). With 0 bases removed from V and 5 bases from J, the gap between germline ends came to 12 bases. Germline CDR1 and CDR2: MDHEN and SYDVKM. The CDR3 consists of 15 residues. CDR3 sequence reads: CASSLWGPQGDTQYF. In DNA, the CDR3 is TGTGCCAGCAGTTTATGGGGCCCACAGGGAGATACGCAGTATTTT.

The chain recombines TRBV5-5 with TRBJ2-7; TRBD1 might be the D (5 bases). The CDR3 sequence is 13 residues long. Trimming cost V 1 base and J 3 bases, with 8 bases left between them. Germline CDR1 SGHKS, CDR2 YYEKEE (reference sequence). DNA of the CDR3: TGTGCCAGCAGCTTGAACAGGTTCTACGAGCAGTACTTC. As protein: CASSLNRFYEQYF.